This T cell receptor (beta chain) was retrieved from a study of Tregs in tolerant kidney transplant recipients. General study points: This study did not directly address biological reproducibility. Findings come from small patient numbers and require larger validation.

Clones were read by immunoSEQ multiplex PCR, and TCRdb kept only the in-frame ones, dropping some. The sample holds some 110,000 clones, roughly nine tenths seen once. Note on this clone: The antigen is unknown.

The V end lost 6 bases, the J end lost 1 base, and 9 bases lay between the germline ends. CDR3 length equals 13 residues. The germline V gene has CDR1 WSHSY and CDR2 SAAADI. Unstimulated regulatory T cells (CD4+CD25+CD127-), CD4+CD25- non-regulatory cells, CD4 and CD8 cells were FACS-sorted from thawed PBMCs. The clonotype was recovered from a human donor in good health. The chain couples TRBV10-2 to TRBJ1-1; D ambiguous. Sequencing was done on a sample of CD4+ T cells from blood. The CDR3 bases are TGCGCCAGCAGAGAACAGCAGAACACTGAAGCTTTCTTT. Residues: CASREQQNTEAFF.